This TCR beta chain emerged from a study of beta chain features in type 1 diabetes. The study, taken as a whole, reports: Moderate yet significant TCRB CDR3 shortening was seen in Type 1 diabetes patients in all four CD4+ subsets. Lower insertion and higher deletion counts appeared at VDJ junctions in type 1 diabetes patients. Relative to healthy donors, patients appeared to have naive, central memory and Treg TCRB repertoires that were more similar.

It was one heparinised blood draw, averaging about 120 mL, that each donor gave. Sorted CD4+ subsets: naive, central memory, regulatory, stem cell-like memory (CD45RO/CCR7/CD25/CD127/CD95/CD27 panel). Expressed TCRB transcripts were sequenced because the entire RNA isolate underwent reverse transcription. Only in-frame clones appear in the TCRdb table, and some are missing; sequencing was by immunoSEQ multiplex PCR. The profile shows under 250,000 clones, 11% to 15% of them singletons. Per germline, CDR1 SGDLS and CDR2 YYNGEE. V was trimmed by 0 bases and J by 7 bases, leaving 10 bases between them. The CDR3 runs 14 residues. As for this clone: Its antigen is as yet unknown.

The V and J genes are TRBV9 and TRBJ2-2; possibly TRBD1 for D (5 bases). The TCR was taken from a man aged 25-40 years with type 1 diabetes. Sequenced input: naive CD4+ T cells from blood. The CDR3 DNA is TGTGCCAGCAGCGTAGATGCAGGGAACGGGGAGCTGTTTTTT. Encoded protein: CASSVDAGNGELFF.